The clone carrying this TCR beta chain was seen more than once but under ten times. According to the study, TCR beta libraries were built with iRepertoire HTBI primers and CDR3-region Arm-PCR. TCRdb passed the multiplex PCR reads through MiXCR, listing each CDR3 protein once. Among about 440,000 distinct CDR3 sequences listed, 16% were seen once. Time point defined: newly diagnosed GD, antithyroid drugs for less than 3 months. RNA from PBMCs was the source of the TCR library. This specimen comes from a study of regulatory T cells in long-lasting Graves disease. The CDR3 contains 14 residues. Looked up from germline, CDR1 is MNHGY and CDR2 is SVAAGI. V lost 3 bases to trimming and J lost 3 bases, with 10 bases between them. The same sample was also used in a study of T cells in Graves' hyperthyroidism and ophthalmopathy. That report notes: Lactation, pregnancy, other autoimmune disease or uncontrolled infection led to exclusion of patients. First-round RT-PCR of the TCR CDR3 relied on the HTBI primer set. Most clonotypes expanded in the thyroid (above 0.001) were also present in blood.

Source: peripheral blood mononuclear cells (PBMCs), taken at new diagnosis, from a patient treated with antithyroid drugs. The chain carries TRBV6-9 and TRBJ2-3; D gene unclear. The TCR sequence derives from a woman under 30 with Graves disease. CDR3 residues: CASSYDGETDTQYF. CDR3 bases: TGTGCCAGCAGTTACGATGGGGAAACAGATACGCAGTATTTT.